These 32 T cell receptor beta chains were all obtained from the same sample, sequenced in a study of early T cells in non-severe SARS-CoV-2 infection. Each CDR3 protein gets one entry after TCRdb re-called the 5' RACE reads with MiXCR. The sample lists 90,000 to 130,000 distinct CDR3 sequences; roughly 13% were seen once. Sample: whole blood, taken at baseline. Receptors originate from an adult who was a healthcare worker with PCR-confirmed SARS-CoV-2 infection or an uninfected control (not recorded which).

The chain has TRBV5-1 and TRBJ1-2, with D possibly TRBD1 on 6 matching bases. The CDR3 is made up of 13 amino acids. CDR1 SGHRS and CDR2 YFSETQ come from the germline V gene. Trimming pared 0 bases from V and 6 bases from J, leaving 9 bases between. As DNA, the CDR3 is TGCGCCAGCAGCTTGGCAGGGGAGCATGGCTACACCTTC. It specifies CASSLAGEHGYTF.

The J gene is TRBJ2-7, the V gene TRBV5-1; the D gene could be TRBD1 or TRBD2 (6 bases each). Germline values: CDR1 SGHRS, CDR2 YFSETQ. CDR3 length equals 15 residues. V lost 0 bases, J lost 2 bases, and 12 bases lay in between. The CDR3 spells CASSLATGATYEQYF. CDR3 sequence (DNA): TGCGCCAGCAGCTTGGCGACGGGGGCGACCTACGAGCAGTACTTC.

In its sample, this clonotype was seen a few times. The chain has TRBV4-1 and TRBJ1-1, with D unclear. There are 12 residues in the CDR3. Per germline, CDR1 MGHRA and CDR2 YSYEKL. Trimming removed 1 base from V and 7 bases from J, with 7 bases in between. CDR3 amino acids: CASSQVGFEAFF. The CDR3 DNA is TGCGCCAGCAGCCAAGTCGGCTTTGAAGCTTTCTTT.

The CDR3 coding sequence is TGTGCCAGCGGTGGTTACAATGAGCAGTTCTTC. Translating it yields CASGGYNEQFF. The genes are TRBV6-1 and TRBJ2-1, with D unresolved. This CDR3 comprises 11 residues. Trimming pared 8 bases from V and 4 bases from J, leaving 6 bases between. Germline-derived CDR1 and CDR2 are MNHNS and SASEGT.

This clonotype was found a few times. The rearrangement links TRBV6-2 or TRBV6-3 to TRBJ2-3, with D tentatively TRBD2 (6 bases). Per germline, CDR1 MNHEY and CDR2 SVGEGT. V gave up 5 bases and J gave up 2 bases, with 17 bases separating them. This CDR3 comprises 16 residues. CDR3 coding DNA: TGTGCCAGCAGTAATCTAGCGAAAAATCCCACAGATACGCAGTATTTT. Protein sequence: CASSNLAKNPTDTQYF.

This clonotype was observed at least ten times. This chain uses TRBV7-9 with TRBJ1-6; a possible D gene is TRBD1 (6 bases). Deletions cut 1 base from V and 9 bases from J, with 7 bases between. From germline, CDR1 is SEHNR and CDR2 FQNEAQ (reference sequence). The CDR3 runs to 13 residues. The CDR3 DNA reads as TGTGCCAGCAGCTTAGGGGGGCGTTCACCCCTCCACTTT. Its translation is CASSLGGRSPLHF. Filled out from reference TRBV7-9 and TRBJ1-6, the complete variable domain reads DTGVSQNPRHKITKRGQNVTFRCDPISEHNRLYWYRQTLGQGPEFLTYFQNEAQLEKSRLLSDRFSAERPKGSFSTLEIQRTEQGDSAMYLCASSLGGRSPLHFGNGTRLTVT.

This clonotype was seen ten or more times. The chain joins TRBV5-1 to TRBJ2-3; D unclear. The germline gives CDR1 SGHRS, CDR2 YFSETQ. Deletions cut 7 bases from V and 4 bases from J, with 19 bases between. This CDR3 has 15 residues. CDR3 coding DNA: TGCGCCAGCCGCCGTTCTGACGCCCCCGCAGATACGCAGTATTTT. Protein: CASRRSDAPADTQYF.

This clonotype has more than one count but fewer than ten. The genes are TRBV28 and TRBJ2-7, with D uncertain. V lost 7 bases, J lost 4 bases, and 11 bases lay in between. Per the germline V gene, CDR1 is MDHEN and CDR2 is SYDVKM. This CDR3 is 12 amino acids long. In DNA, the CDR3 is TGTGCCAGCAAGATAAAGGGTTACGAGCAGTACTTC. It encodes CASKIKGYEQYF.

Written as DNA, the CDR3 is TGTGCCAGCTCATTCGGCGGGCCTGGCACTGAAGCTTTCTTT. It codes for CASSFGGPGTEAFF. V usage is TRBV18 and J usage is TRBJ1-1; the D is unclear. Germline V gene data show CDR1 as KGHSH and CDR2 as LQKENI. V gave up 5 bases and J gave up 4 bases, with 14 bases separating them. The CDR3 is made up of 14 amino acids. Variable domain in full (rest from reference TRBV18 and TRBJ1-1): NAGVMQNPRHLVRRRGQEARLRCSPMKGHSHVYWYRQLPEEGLKFMVYLQKENIIDESGMPKERFSAEFPKEGPSILRIQQVVRGDSAAYFCASSFGGPGTEAFFGQGTRLTVV.

In its sample, this clonotype was seen a few times. This sequence joins TRBV6-5 and TRBJ2-5; 11 nucleotides line up with TRBD2. After removal of 4 bases from V and 1 base from J, the junction contained 2 bases not matched to a gene. The CDR3 covers 15 residues. The germline CDR1 and CDR2 sequences are MNHEY and SVGAGI. Here the CDR3 reads CASSSGLAGQETQYF. The CDR3 nucleotides are TGTGCCAGCAGTTCAGGACTAGCGGGCCAAGAGACCCAGTACTTC.

The genes are TRBV19 and TRBJ2-2; TRBD1 is a possible D gene (5 bases). V lost 3 bases to trimming and J lost 1 base, with 9 bases between them. CDR1 and CDR2 from the germline V gene are LNHDA and SQIVND (reference sequence). This CDR3 region has 15 residues. CDR3 sequence (DNA): TGTGCCAGTAGTATTACAGGAATGAACACCGGGGAGCTGTTTTTT. This sequence encodes CASSITGMNTGELFF.

This clonotype was seen a few times. The V call is TRBV14, the J call TRBJ2-1, with 7 bases fitting TRBD1. The germline V gene encodes CDR1 SGHDN and CDR2 FVKESK. This CDR3 has 14 amino acids. V lost 0 bases, J lost 8 bases, and 4 bases stayed unmatched. The CDR3 is CASSQERDSDEQFF. The CDR3 DNA follows: TGTGCCAGCAGCCAAGAAAGGGACAGTGATGAGCAGTTCTTC. The whole variable domain, remainder taken from reference TRBV14 and TRBJ2-1, is EAGVTQFPSHSVIEKGQTVTLRCDPISGHDNLYWYRRVMGKEIKFLLHFVKESKQDESGMPNNRFLAERTGGTYSTLKVQPAELEDSGVYFCASSQERDSDEQFFGPGTRLTVL.

The chain carries TRBV18 and TRBJ2-7, with 7 nucleotides matching TRBD2. Germline CDR1 reads KGHSH; CDR2 reads LQKENI. This CDR3 comprises 14 residues. V dropped 6 bases and J dropped 2; count of bases not matched to a gene: 7. The CDR3 sequence is CASSTSGETYEQYF. The CDR3 bases are TGTGCCAGCTCCACAAGCGGGGAGACCTACGAGCAGTACTTC.

The genes are TRBV27 and TRBJ2-5, with D tentatively TRBD1 or TRBD2 (5 bases each). This CDR3 has 15 amino acids. V was clipped by 4 bases and J by 4 bases, with 16 bases between them. Germline CDR1 reads MNHEY; CDR2 reads SMNVEV (reference sequence). CDR3 nucleotide sequence: TGTGCCAGCAGTTCATCGGGGCGCGAGGGAGAGACCCAGTACTTC. Its translation is CASSSSGREGETQYF.

The J gene is TRBJ2-1, the V gene TRBV12-3 or TRBV12-4; TRBD1 is a possible D gene (5 bases). The ends were cut back, 6 bases at V and 3 bases at J, with 9 bases in the middle. The CDR3 covers 13 residues. The chain's CDR3 is CASRIDSYNEQFF. CDR3 DNA sequence: TGTGCCAGCAGGATAGACAGCTACAATGAGCAGTTCTTC.

This clonotype was seen a handful of times. The rearrangement joins TRBV28 to TRBJ1-2; maybe TRBD1 (5 bases). The V and J ends lost 3 bases and 0 bases respectively, with 8 bases between them. CDR1 MDHEN and CDR2 SYDVKM come from the germline V gene. The CDR3 covers 14 residues. The CDR3 DNA sequence: TGTGCCAGCAGTTTGAGACAGTCTAACTATGGCTACACCTTC. This encodes CASSLRQSNYGYTF.

This clonotype was counted only a few times. The chain combines TRBV5-1 with TRBJ2-2; 10 bases are a match to TRBD1. CDR3 size: 16 residues. Germline loops: CDR1 SGHRS, CDR2 YFSETQ. Germline trimming cut 3 bases from V and 4 bases from J; bases unmatched to any gene: 6. The CDR3 loop reads CASSSAWTGGTGELFF. CDR3 DNA: TGCGCCAGCAGCTCCGCCTGGACAGGGGGCACCGGGGAGCTGTTTTTT.

A few counts support this clonotype. The chain has TRBV28 and TRBJ1-2; D gene uncertain. V lost 7 bases to trimming and J lost 8 bases, with 17 bases between them. CDR3 length: 13 residues. The germline gives CDR1 MDHEN, CDR2 SYDVKM. The CDR3 DNA sequence: TGTGCCAGCACCAAACGGGCCTTATGGGGCTACACCTTC. As protein: CASTKRALWGYTF.

J is TRBJ2-1 and V is TRBV28; 7 nucleotides align to TRBD2. V trimming: 1 base; J trimming: 1 base; junction bases outside the gene matches: 4. Germline loops: CDR1 MDHEN, CDR2 SYDVKM. The CDR3 runs 16 residues. CDR3 sequence reads: CASSLYRGGSYNEQFF. The DNA of the CDR3 is TGTGCCAGCAGTTTATATCGGGGAGGGTCCTACAATGAGCAGTTCTTC.

This clonotype has a handful of counts. The gene calls are TRBV6-5 and TRBJ2-2; 9 bases are shared with TRBD1. The length of the CDR3 is 14 residues. Germline V gene sequence: CDR1 MNHEY, CDR2 SVGAGI. The J segment lost 6 bases and the V segment lost 5 bases, leaving 4 bases of the junction unmatched. The CDR3: CASSTDRGAGELFF. CDR3 DNA sequence: TGTGCCAGCAGTACTGACAGGGGGGCCGGGGAGCTGTTTTTT.

This clonotype has only a few counts. The CDR3 DNA follows: TGTGCCAGCAGTTTGGGGACGCAGAATGAAAAACTGTTTTTT. It codes for CASSLGTQNEKLFF. The V gene is TRBV12-3 or TRBV12-4, the J gene TRBJ1-4; TRBD1 might be the D (5 bases). CDR3 size: 14 residues. V lost 3 bases and J 5 bases, leaving 10 bases between the germline ends.

This clonotype was seen only a few times. The genes are TRBV7-3 and TRBJ2-1, with D possibly being TRBD1 (7 bases). V was clipped by 0 bases and J by 2 bases, with 14 bases between them. The CDR3 totals 17 residues. Germline V lookup: CDR1 SGHTA, CDR2 FQGTGA. CDR3 protein: CASSLTGRGVPYNEQFF. CDR3 bases: TGTGCCAGCAGCTTAACAGGCAGGGGGGTTCCCTACAATGAGCAGTTCTTC.

This clonotype was detected a few times. V usage is TRBV29-1 and J usage is TRBJ2-1, with D possibly TRBD1 on 6 matching bases. The CDR3 contains 12 residues. The V end was cut by 8 bases, the J end by 4 bases, with 12 bases between. Germline CDR1 is SQVTM and CDR2 is ANQGSEA. The CDR3 DNA follows: TGCAGCTTTTGGACAGAATACAATGAGCAGTTCTTC. Translation: CSFWTEYNEQFF.

This clonotype was detected a few times. As DNA, the CDR3 is TGTGCCTGGACCTCGACAGTCAAAAACATTCAGTACTTC. Its protein product is CAWTSTVKNIQYF. V gene TRBV30 combines with J gene TRBJ2-4; possible D gene TRBD1, 5 bases. CDR1 is GTSNPN, CDR2 SVGIG, per germline (reference sequence). This CDR3 contains 13 residues. V shed 4 bases and J shed 3 bases, with 10 bases lying between them.

The CDR3 DNA sequence: TGTGCCAGCAGCTCCCGAAGCGGGTACGTTGTCGAGCAGTACTTC. Encoded protein: CASSSRSGYVVEQYF. The chain uses TRBV7-2 and TRBJ2-7, with D possibly TRBD2 on 6 matching bases. CDR1 SGHTA and CDR2 FQGNSA come from the germline V gene. CDR3 length: 15 residues. Between the trimmed V and J ends, which lost 4 bases and 6 bases, there was a span of 19 bases.

The chain employs TRBV20-1 and TRBJ2-5; no firm D call. Germline-derived CDR1 and CDR2 are DFQATT and SNEGSKA (reference sequence). CDR3 length: 11 residues. V was clipped by 3 bases and J by 0 bases, with 2 bases between them. CDR3 in DNA: TGCAGTGCTAGGTACCAAGAGACCCAGTACTTC. Translation gives CSARYQETQYF.

A note on this clonotype: As the CDR3 is not closed by the conserved phenylalanine or tryptophan, this likely results from a read error. The chain employs TRBV20-1 and TRBJ2-7; no firm D call. Germline assignment: CDR1 DFQATT and CDR2 SNEGSKA (reference sequence). The CDR3 spans 12 residues. V was shortened by 7 bases and J by 1 base, with 11 bases between the two germline ends. CDR3 nucleotide sequence: TGCAGTGGCTCTACAAGTTCCTACGAGCAGTACTTG. It yields the protein CSGSTSSYEQYL.

This chain uses TRBV28 with TRBJ1-6, with no clear D. The CDR3 loop spans 17 amino acids. The V gene lost 3 bases and the J gene lost 0 bases, with 12 bases spanning the gap. The germline gives CDR1 MDHEN, CDR2 SYDVKM. The CDR3 DNA sequence: TGTGCCAGCAGTTTTCCAAACGAGAGCTCCTATAATTCACCCCTCCACTTT. This encodes CASSFPNESSYNSPLHF.

This clonotype has just a few counts. The chain carries TRBV5-1 and TRBJ2-5, with D tentatively TRBD1 (6 bases). In germline, CDR1 is SGHRS, CDR2 YFSETQ. V was clipped by 4 bases and J by 5 bases, with 24 bases between them. CDR3 size: 17 residues. Written as DNA, the CDR3 is TGCGCCAGCAGCCATAATGCAGGGGCATATCCGGCTGAGACCCAGTACTTC. It is translated as CASSHNAGAYPAETQYF.

This clonotype was observed a few times. The J gene is TRBJ2-1, the V gene TRBV19; 9 bases fit TRBD1. Germline loops: CDR1 LNHDA, CDR2 SQIVND (reference sequence). This CDR3 comprises 15 residues. J was trimmed by 7 bases and V by 1 base; bases with no gene match: 5. The CDR3 loop is CASSIGTGVWNEQFF. The CDR3 DNA reads as TGTGCCAGTAGTATAGGGACAGGGGTCTGGAATGAGCAGTTCTTC.

This chain connects TRBV29-1 to TRBJ2-7; D not resolved. The V and J ends lost 0 bases and 5 bases respectively, with 8 bases between them. CDR1 is SQVTM, CDR2 ANQGSEA, per germline. The CDR3 runs to 12 residues. CDR3 in amino acids: CSVEDVPDEQYF. In DNA form, the CDR3 reads TGCAGCGTTGAAGACGTGCCGGACGAGCAGTACTTC.

This clonotype was seen ten or more times. The DNA for the CDR3 is TGTGCCAGCGGGGGGGACACTGAAGCTTTCTTT. Amino acid sequence: CASGGDTEAFF. The chain joins TRBV7-9 to TRBJ1-1, with D perhaps TRBD1 (5 bases). Trimming removed 8 bases at V and 3 bases at J, with 7 bases between. The germline gives CDR1 SEHNR, CDR2 FQNEAQ (reference sequence). CDR3 length: 11 residues.